The T cell receptor (beta chain) described here comes from a study of T cell changes during pregnancy in multiple sclerosis. Clones were read by immunoSEQ multiplex PCR, and TCRdb kept only the in-frame ones, dropping some. The table includes about 60,000 clones, approximately 91% detected once. The junction had 1 base not matched to a gene; V was cut back by 0 bases and J by 5 bases. The CDR3 runs to 15 residues. Germline assignment: CDR1 SGHRS and CDR2 YFSETQ. As regards this clone: This sample also contains other DNA sequences that code for the same CDR3.

This specimen was peripheral blood, taken in the second trimester of pregnancy. This TCR was recovered from a female donor with multiple sclerosis, enrolled in a pregnancy study. This chain joins TRBV5-1 and TRBJ2-3, with 12 bases fitting TRBD2. CDR3 protein: CASSLGLAGEDTQYF. The CDR3 bases are TGCGCCAGCAGCTTGGGACTAGCGGGGGAAGATACGCAGTATTTT.